A selection of T cell receptor beta chains follows, all from one sample in a study of blood T cell repertoires in COVID-19. TCRdb's copy holds only in-frame clones and misses some; the assay was immunoSEQ multiplex PCR. The repertoire holds roughly 34,000 clones, with almost 90% as singletons. Material: peripheral blood. All receptors derive from a woman in her 70s with active COVID-19. The CDR3 runs from the conserved cysteine through the conserved F or W. Fields, in order: CDR3 length, V gene, J gene, clone size, D gene, CDR3 DNA, CDR3 protein. A D gene is named only where the DNA matches it firmly. Clone size appears in some rows only: once, few, many, or a class for an expanded clone.

>15|TRBV7-6|TRBJ2-3|once|TRBD2
TGTGCCAGCAGCATTAGCGGGGGGGACACAGATACGCAGTATTTT
CASSISGGDTDTQYF
>14|TRBV18|TRBJ1-1|-|TRBD1
TGTGCCAGCTCATCAGGACAGGGGGCTACTGAAGCTTTCTTT
CASSSGQGATEAFF
>15|TRBV5-1|TRBJ2-5|-|-
TGCGCCAGCAGGGGGCAGGGGTCCGTTTCGGAGACCCAGTACTTC
CASRGQGSVSETQYF
>14|TRBV2|TRBJ2-7|-|-
TGTGCCAGCAGGCTACTACAGGGACCGTACGAGCAGTACTTC
CASRLLQGPYEQYF
>17|TRBV11-2|TRBJ1-6|-|-
TGTGCCAGCAGCTCCCTGGGGGGGAGCTCCTATAATTCACCCCTCCACTTT
CASSSLGGSSYNSPLHF
>12|TRBV18|TRBJ1-1|-|TRBD1
TGTGCCACCGGACAGGGAGGACCTGAAGCTTTCTTT
CATGQGGPEAFF
>13|TRBV11-2|TRBJ2-7|once|TRBD1
TGTGCCAGCAGCTTGGACAGGTCCAACGAGCAGTACTTC
CASSLDRSNEQYF
>15|TRBV5-5|TRBJ1-3|-|TRBD1
TGTGCCAGCAGCTTGGGACAGGGGGCTGGAAACACCATATATTTT
CASSLGQGAGNTIYF
>12|TRBV28|TRBJ1-2|-|TRBD1
TGTGCCAGCGGACAGGGGATCTATGGCTACACCTTC
CASGQGIYGYTF
>12|TRBV3-1/TRBV3-2|TRBJ1-1|-|-
TGTGCCAGCAGCCCGGGGAACACTGAAGCTTTCTTT
CASSPGNTEAFF
>16|TRBV19|TRBJ1-1|-|TRBD1
TGTGCCAGTAGTATAAGAGGACAGGGGACGGGGACTGAAGCTTTCTTT
CASSIRGQGTGTEAFF
>10|TRBV20-1|TRBJ2-3|-|TRBD2
TGCAGTGCCAGACTAGCCCGGCAGTATTTT
CSARLARQYF
>13|TRBV10-3|TRBJ1-1|-|-
TGTGCCATCAGTGCCGGGGGGCATGGTGAAGCTTTCTTT
CAISAGGHGEAFF